This T cell receptor (beta chain) was identified in a study of T cell responses to AZD1222 COVID-19 vaccine. Study-wide results and caveats: Spike-specific TCR depth and breadth grew after two AZD1222 doses. CD4 TCRs covered the whole spike, strongest at regions 160-218 and 743-854. Clonal diversity was possibly underestimated; the donors were predominantly white British and more often female.

Produced via immunoSEQ multiplex PCR; TCRdb's table is partial and in-frame only. The sample contains 75,000 to 95,000 clones, about 91% of which appear only once. This clone was recorded only once. What it binds is unknown. This sample comprised peripheral blood, obtained on day 0 of MenACWY control vaccination. The sequence was obtained from an adult in good health.

The CDR3 region is CASSLGGGTGAEQYF. Here the CDR3 DNA reads TGTGCCAGCAGCTTAGGGGGTGGGACAGGCGCCGAGCAGTACTTC. The chain couples TRBV11-3 to TRBJ2-7; TRBD1 matches at 8 bases. The germline V gene has CDR1 SGHNT and CDR2 YENEEA. The CDR3 length is 15 residues. Trimming at V came to 1 base and at J to 6 bases, leaving 8 bases not matched to a gene. Full variable domain (outside the CDR3, taken from reference TRBV11-3 and TRBJ2-7): EAGVVQSPRYKIIEKKQPVAFWCNPISGHNTLYWYLQNLGQGPELLIRYENEEAVDDSQLPKDRFSAERLKGVDSTLKIQPAELGDSAVYLCASSLGGGTGAEQYFGPGTRLTVT.